One and the same sample provided the 2 T cell receptor beta chains below, sequenced in a study of OX40 agonist ivuxolimab in advanced cancers. Library construction relied on the immunoSEQ multiplex PCR assay. TCRdb re-hosts the immuneACCESS table, in-frame sequences only. Its copies lack some clones; in the studies checked, an unresolved V gene accounts for under half of them, and the cause for the rest is not known. The sample table shows tens of thousands of clones, and 79% are seen once. The biggest ten clones account for roughly a tenth of the sample. The sample was CD4+ or CD8+ T cells sorted from blood, taken in a trial of the OX40 agonist ivuxolimab. These receptors all stem from an adult with an advanced solid tumor such as melanoma, head and neck, liver or kidney cancer.

The rearrangement links TRBV15 to TRBJ2-1, with 10 bases fitting TRBD2. Germline CDR1 and CDR2: LNHNV and YYDKDF (reference sequence). The V segment lost 1 base and the J segment 8 bases; nucleotides outside the gene matches: 8. The CDR3 has 16 amino acids. This chain's CDR3 is CATSRVAQREGYEQFF. The CDR3 nucleotides are TGTGCCACCAGCAGAGTTGCCCAGCGGGAGGGGTATGAGCAGTTCTTC.

The rearrangement links TRBV5-5 to TRBJ2-7; 13 nucleotides line up with TRBD2. The CDR3 runs to 15 residues. The trim removed 5 bases at V and 4 bases at J, leaving 6 bases unmatched. Per germline, CDR1 SGHKS and CDR2 YYEKEE (reference sequence). For the CDR3, the DNA is TGTGCCAGCAGTAAAGGACTAGCGGGAGTTTACGAGCAGTACTTC. The encoded protein is CASSKGLAGVYEQYF. Full variable domain (rest looked up from reference TRBV5-5 and TRBJ2-7): DAGVTQSPTHLIKTRGQQVTLRCSPISGHKSVSWYQQVLGQGPQFIFQYYEKEERGRGNFPDRFSARQFPNYSSELNVNALLLGDSALYLCASSKGLAGVYEQYFGPGTRLTVT.